The rows below give T cell receptor beta chains drawn from one sample of a study of cytomegalovirus exposure and HLA in healthy donors. Measured with immunoSEQ multiplex PCR; TCRdb has only the in-frame clones, and not every one. Here the sample spans around 69,000 clones, over 60% being singletons. The sequencing input was PBMCs. These receptors all stem from a man aged 40-50 years in good health and CMV-seropositive. The CDR3 runs from the conserved cysteine through the conserved F or W. Each record gives: CDR3 DNA, CDR3 protein, clone size, J gene, D gene, V gene. A D gene is named only where the DNA matches it firmly. Part of the rows lack a size; the others show once, few, many or a class for expanded clones.

CDR3 DNA: TGTGCCACCAGCAGAGACCCAGCGGGGGCCATCACAGATACGCAGTATTTT; CDR3 protein: CATSRDPAGAITDTQYF; clone size: -; J gene: TRBJ2-3; D gene: TRBD2; V gene: TRBV15
CDR3 DNA: TGTGCCAGCAGTCGGGACAGGGCTAACTATGGCTACACCTTC; CDR3 protein: CASSRDRANYGYTF; clone size: -; J gene: TRBJ1-2; D gene: TRBD1; V gene: TRBV6-5
CDR3 DNA: TGTGCCAGCAGCCCCCGACAGGGGTTAATCACTGAAGCTTTCTTT; CDR3 protein: CASSPRQGLITEAFF; clone size: -; J gene: TRBJ1-1; D gene: TRBD1; V gene: TRBV11-2
CDR3 DNA: TGTGCCTGGAGTGACTTCCCAGGGCCTCGTGGCTACACCTTC; CDR3 protein: CAWSDFPGPRGYTF; clone size: -; J gene: TRBJ1-2; D gene: -; V gene: TRBV30
CDR3 DNA: TGTGCCAGCAGCTCCCGAGACAGCCCTATGGATGAGCAGTTCTTC; CDR3 protein: CASSSRDSPMDEQFF; clone size: once; J gene: TRBJ2-1; D gene: -; V gene: TRBV13
CDR3 DNA: TGTGCCAGCAGGTCACAGGGTGGTGGAAACACCATATATTTT; CDR3 protein: CASRSQGGGNTIYF; clone size: -; J gene: TRBJ1-3; D gene: -; V gene: TRBV28
CDR3 DNA: TGTGCCAGCAGTTTAAGCGACAGGGGGGATAATTCACCCCTCCACTTT; CDR3 protein: CASSLSDRGDNSPLHF; clone size: few; J gene: TRBJ1-6; D gene: TRBD1; V gene: TRBV28
CDR3 DNA: TGTGCCAGCAGGACACCAGAGGGGGCGAACTATGGCTACACCTTC; CDR3 protein: CASRTPEGANYGYTF; clone size: -; J gene: TRBJ1-2; D gene: TRBD1; V gene: TRBV6-1
CDR3 DNA: TGTGCCAGCAGCTTATCTCAGGGCCTTCACGCTGAAGCTTTCTTT; CDR3 protein: CASSLSQGLHAEAFF; clone size: -; J gene: TRBJ1-1; D gene: -; V gene: TRBV7-3
CDR3 DNA: TGCGCCAGCAGCTTGGGTAGATCTGCAACAGCGGGAGGGCCATACAATGAGCAGTTCTTC; CDR3 protein: CASSLGRSATAGGPYNEQFF; clone size: few; J gene: TRBJ2-1; D gene: TRBD2; V gene: TRBV5-1
CDR3 DNA: TGTGCCAGCAGCCCCCGAGGACAGGGTAATGAAAAACTGTTTTTT; CDR3 protein: CASSPRGQGNEKLFF; clone size: -; J gene: TRBJ1-4; D gene: TRBD1; V gene: TRBV7-2
CDR3 DNA: TGTGCCAGCAGTTTCATCGCGGACAGGGGGCATTTAGAGACCCAGTACTTC; CDR3 protein: CASSFIADRGHLETQYF; clone size: -; J gene: TRBJ2-5; D gene: TRBD1; V gene: TRBV28
CDR3 DNA: TGTGCCAGCAGTTACGCAGGCCGGCTCGAGAGCAATCAGCCCCAGCATTTT; CDR3 protein: CASSYAGRLESNQPQHF; clone size: -; J gene: TRBJ1-5; D gene: -; V gene: TRBV28
CDR3 DNA: TGTGCCAGCAGTCTTGGACAGGGCTCCTATAATTCACCCCTCCACTTT; CDR3 protein: CASSLGQGSYNSPLHF; clone size: -; J gene: TRBJ1-6; D gene: TRBD1; V gene: TRBV2
CDR3 DNA: TGCGCCAGCAGCGGAGGGATTCAAGAGACCCAGTACTTC; CDR3 protein: CASSGGIQETQYF; clone size: -; J gene: TRBJ2-5; D gene: -; V gene: TRBV5-1
CDR3 DNA: TGTGCCAGCAGTTTGGACATCCCTGAAGCTTTCTTT; CDR3 protein: CASSLDIPEAFF; clone size: few; J gene: TRBJ1-1; D gene: -; V gene: TRBV28
CDR3 DNA: TGCGCCAGCAGCCCGGACATCGGTAGAAGTGAAGCTTTCTTT; CDR3 protein: CASSPDIGRSEAFF; clone size: -; J gene: TRBJ1-1; D gene: -; V gene: TRBV5-1
CDR3 DNA: TGTGCCAGCAGCAAAAGGACAGGGTGGAACACTGAAGCTTTCTTT; CDR3 protein: CASSKRTGWNTEAFF; clone size: -; J gene: TRBJ1-1; D gene: TRBD1; V gene: TRBV5-8
CDR3 DNA: TGTGCCAGCAGCCCCGGGTCTTTGGATACGCAGTATTTT; CDR3 protein: CASSPGSLDTQYF; clone size: -; J gene: TRBJ2-3; D gene: -; V gene: TRBV2
CDR3 DNA: TGTGCCGACGGAGGGAGTGGGTATGGCTACACCTTC; CDR3 protein: CADGGSGYGYTF; clone size: -; J gene: TRBJ1-2; D gene: -; V gene: TRBV7-2
CDR3 DNA: TGTGCCAGCAGCTTAGGGAGAGGGGGCGTCTATGGCTACACCTTC; CDR3 protein: CASSLGRGGVYGYTF; clone size: -; J gene: TRBJ1-2; D gene: TRBD1; V gene: TRBV11-2
CDR3 DNA: TGCGCCAGCAGCCCAGGGACTTCGAACACCATATATTTT; CDR3 protein: CASSPGTSNTIYF; clone size: -; J gene: TRBJ1-3; D gene: -; V gene: TRBV5-1
CDR3 DNA: TGTGCCAGCAGCTTAGACGCGTACTCTCCTCCTAATGAAAAACTGTTTTTT; CDR3 protein: CASSLDAYSPPNEKLFF; clone size: -; J gene: TRBJ1-4; D gene: -; V gene: TRBV7-8
CDR3 DNA: TGTGCCAGCAGCCCCCCAGGGGGACAGGGACCTGAAGCTTTCTTT; CDR3 protein: CASSPPGGQGPEAFF; clone size: -; J gene: TRBJ1-1; D gene: TRBD1; V gene: TRBV9